This entry is about one T cell receptor (beta chain). Germline V gives CDR1 SEHNR, CDR2 FQNEAQ (reference sequence). The CDR3 contains 17 residues. V was clipped by 5 bases and J by 0 bases; unmatched bases: 9. In TCRdb, the RT-PCR reads were re-called with MiXCR into one record per CDR3 protein. The data show around 700,000 distinct CDR3 sequences, with 11% to 15% seen just once and roughly 4% held by the top ten. The sequenced material came from memory CD4+ T cells from blood. The chain uses TRBV7-9 and TRBJ1-1, with 10 bases aligning to TRBD1. The sequence derives from a female donor in good health, serving as a healthy control. CDR3 in amino acids: CASSIPGTGVLNTEAFF. DNA of the CDR3: TGTGCCAGCAGCATCCCTGGGACAGGGGTCTTGAACACTGAAGCTTTCTTT.